Each of the 13 T cell receptor beta chains below was sequenced from the same sample in a study of cytomegalovirus exposure and HLA in healthy donors. The PCR employed 60 Vbeta primers together with 13 Jbeta primers. Here immunoSEQ multiplex PCR was the method, and the copy in TCRdb shows in-frame clones only, minus some. This sample has about 200,000 clones; around 86% occur once, and the top ten carry 5.5% to 7.5%. Sequenced sample: PBMCs. Receptor source: a woman aged 45-60 years in good health and CMV-seropositive.

This clone was picked up one time. The genes are TRBV10-3 and TRBJ2-7; D gene ambiguous. The CDR3 runs to 13 residues. CDR1 is ENHRY, CDR2 SYGVKD, per germline. V was pared by 0 bases and J by 6 bases, with 9 bases between. CDR3 amino acids: CAISESVPLEQYF. The CDR3 nucleotides read TGTGCCATCAGTGAGTCCGTCCCCCTCGAGCAGTACTTC.

In the case of this clone: The junction departs from germline at one end; a sequencing error may be responsible. The V and J genes are TRBV7-9 and TRBJ1-5; 8 bases match TRBD1. This CDR3 has 16 residues. Germline values: CDR1 SEHNR, CDR2 FQNEAQ (reference sequence). The CDR3 DNA sequence: TGTTCCAGCAGCTCCGGGACAGGATCCTTCAATCAGCCCCAGCATTTT. It specifies CSSSSGTGSFNQPQHF.

The J gene is TRBJ2-2, the V gene TRBV6-5; 7 nucleotides agree with TRBD1. Per the germline V gene, CDR1 is MNHEY and CDR2 is SVGAGI. This CDR3 spans 15 amino acids. The ends lost 6 bases at V and 1 base at J; junction bases unmatched: 5. The CDR3 DNA sequence: TGTGCCAGCAGGTCCGGGACAGAGAACACCGGGGAGCTGTTTTTT. Translated: CASRSGTENTGELFF.

The genes are TRBV2 and TRBJ1-5, with 10 bases identical to TRBD1. The V and J ends lost 5 bases and 5 bases, in that order; junction bases with no gene match: 9. Looked up from germline, CDR1 is SNHLY and CDR2 is FYNNEI. The CDR3 has 16 residues. The CDR3 DNA follows: TGTGCCAGCAGTACGTCCGGGACAGGGGCTTATCAGCCCCAGCATTTT. Its translation: CASSTSGTGAYQPQHF.

CDR3 coding DNA: TGCGCCCCAAAAGTAGGGAGAAAGTACGAGCAGTACTTC. Amino acids: CAPKVGRKYEQYF. This rearrangement joins TRBV23-1 to TRBJ2-7; possible D gene TRBD2, 5 bases. TRBV23-1 falls under the ORF class, with uncertain function. The CDR3 contains 13 residues. Between the trimmed V and J ends, which lost 11 bases and 4 bases, there was a span of 18 bases.

Notes on this clone: A read error may account for a junction end that differs from germline. The chain joins TRBV7-9 to TRBJ2-6; tentatively, D is TRBD1 (5 bases). Per the germline V gene, CDR1 is SEHNR and CDR2 is FQNEAQ (reference sequence). This CDR3 has 13 amino acids. The DNA for the CDR3 is TGTGTCACAGCTTACTCTGGGGCCAACGGCCTGACTTTC. Translated: CVTAYSGANGLTF. The entire variable domain, with the rest obtained from reference TRBV7-9 and TRBJ2-6, is as follows: DTGVSQNPRHKITKRGQNVTFRCDPISEHNRLYWYRQTLGQGPEFLTYFQNEAQLEKSRLLSDRFSAERPKGSFSTLEIQRTEQGDSAMYLCVTAYSGANGLTFGAGSRLTVL.

This CDR3 is CASSRIGETQYF. DNA for the CDR3: TGTGCCAGCAGTCGAATCGGGGAGACCCAGTACTTC. The rearrangement links TRBV27 to TRBJ2-5; D gene ambiguous. The germline CDR1 and CDR2 sequences are MNHEY and SMNVEV (reference sequence). The CDR3 runs to 12 residues. Deletions cut 5 bases from V and 5 bases from J, with 9 bases between.

The chain has TRBV29-1 and TRBJ2-5; TRBD2 is a possible D gene (6 bases). The V gene's germline CDR1 is SQVTM and CDR2 ANQGSEA. V was clipped by 3 bases and J by 1 base, with 18 bases between them. The CDR3 has 16 amino acids. The chain's CDR3 is CSVESGTPRGQETQYF. For the CDR3, the DNA is TGCAGCGTTGAGTCCGGGACTCCCCGAGGCCAAGAGACCCAGTACTTC.

This chain uses TRBV28 with TRBJ2-2; the match to TRBD2 covers 9 bases. Germline trimming cut 1 base from V and 0 bases from J; bases unmatched to any gene: 6. The CDR3 length is 18 residues. Germline-derived CDR1 and CDR2 are MDHEN and SYDVKM. In nucleotides, the CDR3 is TGTGCCAGCAGTTTATTCCCTAGCGGGACTTCGAACACCGGGGAGCTGTTTTTT. Translated: CASSLFPSGTSNTGELFF.

The chain links TRBV11-3 to TRBJ2-2; no definite D call. Trimming shortened V by 4 bases and J by 2 bases, and 2 bases separated the two germline ends. Germline V gives CDR1 SGHNT, CDR2 YENEEA. The CDR3 has 12 amino acids. The chain's CDR3 is CASSSNTGELFF. CDR3 coding DNA: TGTGCCAGCAGCTCTAACACCGGGGAGCTGTTTTTT.

The gene calls are TRBV19 and TRBJ1-2; TRBD1 matches 9 bases. Germline V lookup: CDR1 LNHDA, CDR2 SQIVND (reference sequence). The junction had 11 bases not matched to a gene; V was cut back by 8 bases and J by 4 bases. The CDR3 covers 15 residues. The chain's CDR3 is CASSDRGGSSYGYTF. CDR3 nucleotide sequence: TGTGCCAGTTCCGACAGGGGGGGATCGAGCTATGGCTACACCTTC.

J is TRBJ2-7 and V is TRBV28; possible D gene TRBD2, 5 bases. Germline V gene lookup returns CDR1 MDHEN and CDR2 SYDVKM. This CDR3 region has 14 residues. Between the trimmed V and J ends, which lost 6 bases and 2 bases, there was a span of 14 bases. CDR3 amino acids: CASRSTTLTYEQYF. The CDR3 DNA reads as TGTGCCAGCAGATCGACTACCCTTACCTACGAGCAGTACTTC.

The count of this clone is one. This rearrangement joins TRBV10-2 to TRBJ2-2, with TRBD2 matching 11 bases. Germline V gene data show CDR1 as WSHSY and CDR2 as SAAADI. The junction had 7 bases not matched to a gene; V was cut back by 6 bases and J by 7 bases. CDR3 length equals 15 residues. The DNA for the CDR3 is TGCGCCAGCAGAGTAGCGGGAGGGCCGGGCGGGGAGCTGTTTTTT. Translated: CASRVAGGPGGELFF.